One and the same sample provided the 30 T cell receptor beta chains below, sequenced in a study of T-cell reconstitution after alpha-beta-depleted transplantation in children. Preparation of the TCRbeta library used unique molecular identifiers. MiXCR, run by TCRdb on the PCR reads, gives a single entry per CDR3 protein. The sample holds 250,000 to 400,000 distinct CDR3 sequences, 23% seen once. Specimen: PBMCs, mostly from graft donor cells, collected 180 days after TCRalphabeta/CD19-depleted stem cell transplant. These TCRs come from a male patient younger than 18 who had a stem cell transplant for acute lymphoblastic leukemia, so the T cells may come from the graft donor.

This clonotype has a handful of counts. The rearrangement uses TRBV10-3 and TRBJ2-7; the D gene is possibly TRBD2 (6 bases). The V end lost 3 bases, the J end lost 7 bases, and 19 bases lay between the germline ends. Germline V gives CDR1 ENHRY, CDR2 SYGVKD. This CDR3 comprises 15 residues. The CDR3 protein is CAISDVGSGNDEQYF. The CDR3 bases are TGTGCCATCAGTGACGTTGGTAGCGGCAATGATGAGCAGTACTTC.

The chain employs TRBV5-1 and TRBJ2-7; 10 nucleotides match TRBD2. This CDR3 region has 16 residues. With 4 bases clipped from V and 1 base from J, the junction kept 8 bases outside the gene matches. The V gene's germline CDR1 is SGHRS and CDR2 YFSETQ. CDR3: CASSPSHSGGSYEQYF. The CDR3 DNA is TGCGCCAGCAGCCCGAGCCATAGCGGGGGGTCCTACGAGCAGTACTTC.

The chain recombines TRBV12-3 or TRBV12-4 with TRBJ2-3; no firm D call. The CDR3 runs to 13 residues. V dropped 3 bases and J dropped 6 bases, with 10 bases sitting between them. CDR3 in DNA: TGTGCCAGCAGTTTGGTATTTGGGGATACGCAGTATTTT. Protein: CASSLVFGDTQYF.

The chain carries TRBV29-1 and TRBJ2-3, with D tentatively TRBD1 or TRBD2 (5 bases each). CDR3 length equals 15 residues. V was pared by 0 bases and J by 3 bases, with 13 bases between. Germline loops: CDR1 SQVTM, CDR2 ANQGSEA. The CDR3 protein is CSVEDTGTGTDTQYF. As DNA, the CDR3 is TGCAGCGTTGAAGATACGGGGACGGGAACAGATACGCAGTATTTT.

This chain uses TRBV7-9 with TRBJ1-6; TRBD1 is a possible D gene (5 bases). Germline V gene sequence: CDR1 SEHNR, CDR2 FQNEAQ (reference sequence). V was trimmed by 4 bases and J by 13 bases, leaving 17 bases between them. This CDR3 has 14 residues. In nucleotides, the CDR3 is TGTGCCAGCAGCTCCCATCCTTGGGGGTCGCCCCTCCACTTT. It specifies CASSSHPWGSPLHF.

In this sample, this clonotype turned up a few times. The gene calls are TRBV3-1 and TRBJ2-6, with a weak D call TRBD2 (5 bases). Germline V CDR1 and CDR2: LGHDT, YNNKEL (reference sequence). Trimming removed 2 bases from V and 1 base from J, with 12 bases in between. The CDR3 is 17 amino acids. The CDR3, as DNA: TGTGCCAGCAGCCAATCCGGGATGGGATCTGGGGCCAACGTCCTGACTTTC. This translates into CASSQSGMGSGANVLTF.

This clonotype was seen a single time. The V call is TRBV2, the J call TRBJ2-7; a possible D gene is TRBD2 (6 bases). V lost 6 bases and J 6 bases, leaving 12 bases between the germline ends. Germline CDR1 reads SNHLY; CDR2 reads FYNNEI. The CDR3 runs to 12 residues. This chain's CDR3 is CASSQTSGEQYF. CDR3 coding DNA: TGTGCCAGCAGCCAGACTAGTGGCGAGCAGTACTTC. Full variable domain (outside the CDR3, taken from reference TRBV2 and TRBJ2-7): EPEVTQTPSHQVTQMGQEVILRCVPISNHLYFYWYRQILGQKVEFLVSFYNNEISEKSEIFDDQFSVERPDGSNFTLKIRSTKLEDSAMYFCASSQTSGEQYFGPGTRLTVT.

The rearrangement uses TRBV5-1 and TRBJ1-1; no definite D call. Trimming took 4 bases from V and 4 from J, leaving 11 bases between them. Germline V lookup: CDR1 SGHRS, CDR2 YFSETQ. The CDR3 runs to 13 residues. CDR3 region: CASSRVGSTEAFF. DNA of the CDR3: TGCGCCAGCAGCCGGGTGGGGAGCACTGAAGCTTTCTTT.

The chain uses TRBV2 and TRBJ2-7; TRBD2 matches at 10 bases. The CDR3 is 16 residues long. The germline gives CDR1 SNHLY, CDR2 FYNNEI. V was clipped by 1 base and J by 3 bases; unmatched bases: 6. The CDR3 protein is CASSEEGLAEIYEQYF. CDR3 DNA: TGTGCCAGCAGTGAAGAAGGACTAGCGGAAATCTACGAGCAGTACTTC.

The chain uses TRBV20-1 and TRBJ2-7; TRBD1 aligns across 7 bases. V lost 6 bases to trimming and J lost 2 bases; unmatched junction nucleotides: 7. The CDR3 is 13 residues long. CDR1 is DFQATT, CDR2 SNEGSKA, per germline (reference sequence). In nucleotides, the CDR3 is TGCAGTGCCCCCGGACAGGAGACCTACGAGCAGTACTTC. It codes for CSAPGQETYEQYF.

The chain uses TRBV19 and TRBJ2-7, with TRBD2 identical over 13 bases. Germline CDR1 is LNHDA and CDR2 is SQIVND (reference sequence). The CDR3 consists of 15 residues. Trimming at V came to 5 bases and at J to 5 bases, leaving 6 bases not matched to a gene. The CDR3 DNA sequence: TGTGCCAGTAGTTCCCGGACTAGCGGGAGTGACGAGCAGTACTTC. Translation: CASSSRTSGSDEQYF.

The V call is TRBV6-6, the J call TRBJ2-7; D gene unclear. Trimming pared 3 bases from V and 7 bases from J, leaving 10 bases between. CDR1 and CDR2 from the germline V gene are MNHNY and SVGAGI (reference sequence). There are 12 residues in the CDR3. DNA for the CDR3: TGTGCCAGCAGTTATCCCAGGAAGGAGCAGTACTTC. Encoded protein: CASSYPRKEQYF.

Only a few counts were recorded for this clonotype. The rearrangement uses TRBV20-1 and TRBJ1-1, with a possible D match to TRBD1 (6 bases). From germline, CDR1 is DFQATT and CDR2 SNEGSKA (reference sequence). The CDR3 covers 11 residues. Trimming took 2 bases from V and 8 from J, leaving 9 bases between them. In DNA, the CDR3 is TGCAGTGCTAGATGGACAGTCGAAGCTTTCTTT. Its protein product is CSARWTVEAFF.

This clonotype was recorded many times. The chain recombines TRBV5-1 with TRBJ2-7, with D uncertain. CDR3 length equals 15 residues. Germline V gene lookup returns CDR1 SGHRS and CDR2 YFSETQ. Trimming took off 4 bases at V and 4 bases at J, with 18 bases between the two ends. In DNA form, the CDR3 reads TGCGCCAGCAGCGAGGAACAATTTTCGGAGTACGAGCAGTACTTC. Its translation: CASSEEQFSEYEQYF. Full variable domain (missing parts from reference TRBV5-1 and TRBJ2-7): KAGVTQTPRYLIKTRGQQVTLSCSPISGHRSVSWYQQTPGQGLQFLFEYFSETQRNKGNFPGRFSGRQFSNSRSEMNVSTLELGDSALYLCASSEEQFSEYEQYFGPGTRLTVT.

This clonotype was counted a few times. The chain combines TRBV3-1 with TRBJ2-7; 8 bases are shared with TRBD2. V lost 6 bases and J lost 0; bases outside the gene matches: 7. CDR3 length: 15 residues. In germline, CDR1 is LGHDT, CDR2 YNNKEL (reference sequence). The CDR3 nucleotides are TGTGCCAGCAGACTAGCGGCCAGGAGCTCCTACGAGCAGTACTTC. Residues: CASRLAARSSYEQYF.

The CDR3 reads CASSPQGLGADTQYF. For the CDR3, the DNA is TGTGCCAGCAGCCCGCAGGGGCTTGGGGCAGATACGCAGTATTTT. This rearrangement joins TRBV6-1 to TRBJ2-3, with D possibly being TRBD1 (6 bases). The CDR3 runs to 15 residues. Germline values: CDR1 MNHNS, CDR2 SASEGT. Trimming stripped 6 bases from V and 4 bases from J, with 17 bases between.

The V gene is TRBV2, the J gene TRBJ2-1, with 13 positions matching TRBD2. V trimming: 4 bases; J trimming: 3 bases; junction bases outside the gene matches: 0. Looked up from germline, CDR1 is SNHLY and CDR2 is FYNNEI. This CDR3 is built from 15 residues. The CDR3 nucleotides are TGTGCCAGCAGTGGACTAGCGGGAGGCTACAATGAGCAGTTCTTC. It codes for CASSGLAGGYNEQFF.

This clonotype has a handful of counts. The genes are TRBV5-1 and TRBJ1-1, with D perhaps TRBD1 (5 bases). V lost 0 bases and J lost 0, with 15 bases in between. This CDR3 is 17 amino acids long. CDR1 and CDR2 (germline): SGHRS, YFSETQ. The CDR3 protein is CASSLAQLQGVNTEAFF. Written as DNA, the CDR3 is TGCGCCAGCAGCTTGGCACAGCTCCAGGGAGTGAACACTGAAGCTTTCTTT. Using reference TRBV5-1 and TRBJ1-1 for the parts outside the CDR3, the full variable domain is KAGVTQTPRYLIKTRGQQVTLSCSPISGHRSVSWYQQTPGQGLQFLFEYFSETQRNKGNFPGRFSGRQFSNSRSEMNVSTLELGDSALYLCASSLAQLQGVNTEAFFGQGTRLTVV.

This chain uses TRBV20-1 with TRBJ2-7; 7 bases align to TRBD2. The CDR3 consists of 14 residues. V was clipped by 2 bases and J by 12 bases; unmatched bases: 16. Germline V gives CDR1 DFQATT, CDR2 SNEGSKA (reference sequence). The CDR3 DNA follows: TGCAGTGCTAGACCTGGTACCCGGGAGGCCGGGGGGTACTTC. Translation: CSARPGTREAGGYF.

This clonotype was observed a handful of times. The chain combines TRBV24-1 with TRBJ1-1; no clear D. Trimming pared 4 bases from V and 6 bases from J, leaving 11 bases between. The germline V gene has CDR1 KGHDR and CDR2 SFDVKD. The CDR3 sequence is 13 residues long. The CDR3 coding sequence is TGTGCCACCAGTGAAGGCGCCCTCGCTGAAGCTTTCTTT. Translating it yields CATSEGALAEAFF.

This clonotype came up a few times. The J gene is TRBJ2-7, the V gene TRBV13, with D uncertain. Germline V lookup: CDR1 PRHDT, CDR2 FYEKMQ (reference sequence). Trimming removed 4 bases at V and 6 bases at J, with 13 bases between. The CDR3 extends over 13 amino acids. The chain's CDR3 is CASSSYFSFEQYF. CDR3 nucleotides: TGTGCCAGCAGCTCCTACTTTAGTTTCGAGCAGTACTTC.

The V gene is TRBV4-1, the J gene TRBJ2-7, with TRBD2 matching 9 bases. Germline values: CDR1 MGHRA, CDR2 YSYEKL. This CDR3 has 16 residues. The trim removed 0 bases at V and 4 bases at J, leaving 7 bases unmatched. CDR3 protein: CASSQDPRSGGYEQYF. The CDR3 DNA sequence: TGCGCCAGCAGCCAAGATCCCAGAAGCGGGGGGTACGAGCAGTACTTC.

CDR3 DNA: TGTGCCAGCAGCTTAGGCTTAGGTGACATCTACGAGCAGTACTTC. Translated: CASSLGLGDIYEQYF. The chain recombines TRBV13 with TRBJ2-7; no definite D call. CDR3 length: 15 amino acids. V lost 0 bases, J lost 3 bases, and 12 bases lay in between. Germline CDR1 PRHDT, CDR2 FYEKMQ (reference sequence).

This clonotype has a handful of counts. The rearrangement joins TRBV12-3 or TRBV12-4 to TRBJ1-3; tentatively, D is TRBD1 (6 bases). The CDR3 contains 16 residues. Trimming pared 6 bases from V and 0 bases from J, leaving 15 bases between. CDR3: CASRPQGPSSGNTIYF. DNA of the CDR3: TGTGCCAGCAGGCCACAGGGACCGAGCTCTGGAAACACCATATATTTT.

This chain connects TRBV10-3 to TRBJ2-2; D is possibly TRBD2 (5 bases). The germline V and J ends were trimmed by 10 bases and 5 bases, with 20 bases remaining between them. This CDR3 is 15 amino acids long. From germline, CDR1 is ENHRY and CDR2 SYGVKD. The DNA for the CDR3 is TGTGCCACCTTGGTTGGCGAGCGCGGGACCGGGGAGCTGTTTTTT. Translating it yields CATLVGERGTGELFF.

This clonotype was found a few times. The chain combines TRBV25-1 with TRBJ2-3; D ambiguous. This CDR3 comprises 14 residues. V was cut by 4 bases and J by 2 bases, with 10 bases left in between. CDR1 and CDR2 from the germline V gene are MGHDK and SYGVNS. In nucleotides, the CDR3 is TGTGCCAGCAGTGCCCGGGCCATCACAGATACGCAGTATTTT. It is translated as CASSARAITDTQYF.

The rearrangement uses TRBV20-1 and TRBJ2-7, with D perhaps matching TRBD1 (6 bases). Between the trimmed V and J ends, which lost 5 bases and 5 bases, there was a span of 16 bases. This CDR3 has 13 residues. The germline gives CDR1 DFQATT, CDR2 SNEGSKA (reference sequence). The CDR3 nucleotides read TGCAGTGCTGCTGGACAGATCCGAGACGAGCAGTACTTC. Its translation: CSAAGQIRDEQYF.

This clonotype was seen a few times. The rearrangement joins TRBV10-1 to TRBJ1-1; 7 nucleotides align to TRBD1. J was trimmed by 6 bases and V by 0 bases; bases with no gene match: 4. Germline V gene lookup returns CDR1 WNHNN and CDR2 SYGVQD (reference sequence). The CDR3 runs 14 residues. The CDR3 DNA reads TGCGCCAGCAGTGAGTCAACAGGGGTTGCTGAAGCTTTCTTT. It is translated as CASSESTGVAEAFF.

A few counts support this clonotype. The CDR3 nucleotides are TGTGCCAGCAGCTTAGCGCCCCCTAGCGGCTACTACAATGAGCAGTTCTTC. It codes for CASSLAPPSGYYNEQFF. The rearrangement joins TRBV7-9 to TRBJ2-1; 7 bases agree with TRBD2. Germline-derived CDR1 and CDR2 are SEHNR and FQNEAQ (reference sequence). V trimming: 0 bases; J trimming: 3 bases; junction bases outside the gene matches: 8. The CDR3 loop spans 17 amino acids.

Comment on this clonotype: The germline gene is not matched at one end of the junction; a read error may be the cause. The DNA of the CDR3 is TGTGCCAGCAGTGCAGGTGCCTACGAGCAGTGCTTC. Translation gives CASSAGAYEQCF. The rearrangement joins TRBV12-3 or TRBV12-4 to TRBJ2-7, with D unresolved. The CDR3 is 12 amino acids.